This entry concerns a single T cell receptor (beta chain). Its target is not known. The CDR3 has 18 amino acids. V dropped 1 base and J dropped 4; count of bases not matched to a gene: 17. In germline, CDR1 is DFQATT, CDR2 SNEGSKA (reference sequence). The data belong to a study of response to subunit inactivated influenza vaccine. Study-wide results and caveats: The authors put forward the suggestion that each seasonal influenza vaccination may bring in only a limited number of new T cells.

TCRdb re-called the RT-PCR reads through MiXCR, storing one row per CDR3 protein. This sample has about 780,000 distinct CDR3 sequences; around a sixth occur once, and the top ten carry approximately 11%. Specimen: PBMCs from blood, collected more than 4 days after vaccination. This chain links TRBV20-1 with TRBJ2-3; 7 nucleotides line up with TRBD2. This receptor was obtained from a man between 50 and 59 years old who received an inactivated influenza vaccine. Here the CDR3 DNA reads TGCAGTGCTAGAGGTCTGGGCGGGGGAGCAAGTGTTCCAGATACGCAGTATTTT. It is translated as CSARGLGGGASVPDTQYF.